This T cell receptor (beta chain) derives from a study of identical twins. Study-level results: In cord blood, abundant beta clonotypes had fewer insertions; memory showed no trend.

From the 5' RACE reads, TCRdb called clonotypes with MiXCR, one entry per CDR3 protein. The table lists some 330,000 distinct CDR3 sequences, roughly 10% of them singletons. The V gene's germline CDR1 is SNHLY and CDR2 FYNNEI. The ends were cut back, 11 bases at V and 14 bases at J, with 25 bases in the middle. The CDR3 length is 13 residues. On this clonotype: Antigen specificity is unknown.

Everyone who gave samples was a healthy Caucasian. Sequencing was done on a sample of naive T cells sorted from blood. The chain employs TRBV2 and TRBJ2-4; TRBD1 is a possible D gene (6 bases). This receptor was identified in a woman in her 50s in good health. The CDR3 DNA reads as TGTGCCTCAGTAGGAGAAGACAGGTCCCACGAGTACTTC. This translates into CASVGEDRSHEYF.